Shown below are 30 T cell receptor beta chains from a single sample sequenced in a study of T-cell reconstitution after alpha-beta-depleted transplantation in children. The TCRbeta library incorporated unique molecular identifiers. TCRdb redid the calling of the PCR reads with MiXCR, one entry per CDR3 protein. The sample records roughly 300,000 distinct CDR3 sequences, around a tenth being singletons. The sequences come from peripheral blood, collected 180 days after TCRalphabeta/CD19-depleted stem cell transplant. These receptors were obtained from a male patient aged 2-9 years who had a stem cell transplant for chronic granulomatous disease, so the T cells may come from the graft donor.

This chain uses TRBV28 with TRBJ2-7, with D possibly matching TRBD2 (5 bases). Trimming stripped 6 bases from V and 0 bases from J, with 15 bases between. Germline CDR1 MDHEN, CDR2 SYDVKM. The CDR3 is 15 residues long. The CDR3 loop reads CASSLPGGVSYEQYF. The CDR3 nucleotides are TGTGCCAGCAGCCTACCAGGAGGCGTCTCCTACGAGCAGTACTTC.

This clonotype was detected ten times or more. V gene TRBV28 combines with J gene TRBJ1-1, with D unresolved. CDR1 is MDHEN and CDR2 is SYDVKM in the germline V gene. Between the trimmed V and J ends, which lost 2 bases and 11 bases, there was a span of 12 bases. The CDR3 is 12 amino acids. The chain's CDR3 is CASSLLTRGAFF. In DNA, the CDR3 is TGTGCCAGCAGTTTACTAACACGAGGGGCTTTCTTT. The whole variable domain, filled in from reference TRBV28 and TRBJ1-1, reads DVKVTQSSRYLVKRTGEKVFLECVQDMDHENMFWYRQDPGLGLRLIYFSYDVKMKEKGDIPEGYSVSREKKERFSLILESASTNQTSMYLCASSLLTRGAFFGQGTRLTVV.

This clonotype was detected ten times or more. The rearrangement joins TRBV9 to TRBJ1-2; TRBD1 might be the D (6 bases). V was clipped by 4 bases and J by 0 bases, with 13 bases between them. Germline values: CDR1 SGDLS, CDR2 YYNGEE. CDR3 length: 15 residues. For the CDR3, the DNA is TGTGCCAGCAGCTTGGGGGCGCCAGCTAACTATGGCTACACCTTC. Its translation: CASSLGAPANYGYTF.

This clonotype was picked up many times. The V and J genes are TRBV9 and TRBJ1-6; D uncertain. Between the trimmed V and J ends, which lost 3 bases and 8 bases, there was a span of 9 bases. The CDR3 runs to 13 residues. Germline assignment: CDR1 SGDLS and CDR2 YYNGEE. In DNA form, the CDR3 reads TGTGCCAGCAGCGCCATCACAGATTCACCCCTCCACTTT. As protein: CASSAITDSPLHF.

This clonotype was recorded a few times. This chain uses TRBV12-3 or TRBV12-4 with TRBJ1-1; no reliable D call. V lost 5 bases to trimming and J lost 2 bases, with 6 bases between them. There are 12 residues in the CDR3. DNA for the CDR3: TGTGCCAGCAGTGAGGACAACACTGAAGCTTTCTTT. Amino acids: CASSEDNTEAFF.

This clonotype was seen at least ten times. This sequence joins TRBV11-2 and TRBJ2-5; TRBD2 aligns across 9 bases. Germline trimming cut 5 bases from V and 0 bases from J; bases unmatched to any gene: 19. The CDR3 is made up of 20 amino acids. Germline values: CDR1 SGHAT, CDR2 FQNNGV. CDR3 amino acids: CASSPRGLAGRMGNQETQYF. The CDR3 nucleotides read TGTGCCAGCAGCCCACGTGGGCTAGCGGGGCGAATGGGGAACCAAGAGACCCAGTACTTC.

Only a few counts were recorded for this clonotype. This sequence joins TRBV7-9 and TRBJ2-7; a weak D match, TRBD1 (6 bases). This CDR3 comprises 14 residues. Per the germline V gene, CDR1 is SEHNR and CDR2 is FQNEAQ (reference sequence). V shed 5 bases and J shed 0 bases, with 11 bases lying between them. CDR3 in amino acids: CASSGWTDSYEQYF. CDR3 bases: TGTGCCAGCAGCGGGTGGACAGACTCCTACGAGCAGTACTTC.

This clonotype was seen ten or more times. The gene calls are TRBV28 and TRBJ1-1; 7 bases agree with TRBD1. The CDR3 runs to 14 residues. The germline V gene encodes CDR1 MDHEN and CDR2 SYDVKM. After removal of 7 bases from V and 3 bases from J, the junction contained 8 bases not matched to a gene. CDR3 protein: CASTLGGVHTEAFF. The DNA for the CDR3 is TGTGCCAGCACCTTAGGGGGCGTTCACACTGAAGCTTTCTTT.

The table lists this clonotype with many counts. The J gene is TRBJ1-2, the V gene TRBV27; D is perhaps TRBD1 (5 bases). The V gene's germline CDR1 is MNHEY and CDR2 SMNVEV (reference sequence). The germline V and J ends were trimmed by 4 bases and 1 base, with 13 bases remaining between them. The length of the CDR3 is 15 residues. The CDR3 spells CASSSYEGINYGYTF. DNA of the CDR3: TGTGCCAGCAGTTCCTACGAGGGGATTAACTATGGCTACACCTTC.

This clonotype was seen ten or more times. The V call is TRBV7-9, the J call TRBJ2-3; D remains ambiguous. Germline V gives CDR1 SEHNR, CDR2 FQNEAQ (reference sequence). The CDR3 covers 12 residues. V lost 8 bases, J lost 3 bases, and 9 bases lay in between. CDR3 in DNA: TGTGCCAGCCGGAAGGGAACAGATACGCAGTATTTT. Its translation: CASRKGTDTQYF.

There are many counts of this clonotype. The chain uses TRBV15 and TRBJ1-5; the D gene is possibly TRBD1 (5 bases). V lost 0 bases and J 3 bases, leaving 12 bases between the germline ends. This CDR3 has 16 amino acids. In germline, CDR1 is LNHNV, CDR2 YYDKDF (reference sequence). The CDR3 is CATSREGGTYNQPQHF. CDR3 DNA: TGTGCCACCAGCAGAGAGGGGGGGACCTACAATCAGCCCCAGCATTTT. The entire variable domain, with the rest obtained from reference TRBV15 and TRBJ1-5, is as follows: DAMVIQNPRYQVTQFGKPVTLSCSQTLNHNVMYWYQQKSSQAPKLLFHYYDKDFNNEADTPDNFQSRRPNTSFCFLDIRSPGLGDTAMYLCATSREGGTYNQPQHFGDGTRLSIL.

This clonotype was observed a handful of times. This chain uses TRBV18 with TRBJ2-7, with D uncertain. V lost 4 bases to trimming and J lost 3 bases, with 10 bases between them. Germline V gene lookup returns CDR1 KGHSH and CDR2 LQKENI. There are 13 residues in the CDR3. The CDR3 coding sequence is TGTGCCAGCTCACTCTCCGGGTTCTACGAGCAGTACTTC. Translated, it gives CASSLSGFYEQYF.

This clonotype was seen many times. The chain joins TRBV5-1 to TRBJ2-5; TRBD1 is a possible D gene (6 bases). The germline V gene has CDR1 SGHRS and CDR2 YFSETQ. The V end lost 0 bases, the J end lost 7 bases, and 28 bases lay between the germline ends. The CDR3 is 19 amino acids. The CDR3 DNA reads TGCGCCAGCAGCTTGGTCCCCGCGTACACAGGGACCCAAGAGTGGACCCAGTACTTC. This codes for CASSLVPAYTGTQEWTQYF. The full variable domain, completed using reference TRBV5-1 and TRBJ2-5, is KAGVTQTPRYLIKTRGQQVTLSCSPISGHRSVSWYQQTPGQGLQFLFEYFSETQRNKGNFPGRFSGRQFSNSRSEMNVSTLELGDSALYLCASSLVPAYTGTQEWTQYFGPGTRLLVL.

This clonotype was counted at least ten times. The chain joins TRBV11-2 to TRBJ2-5, with D perhaps TRBD1 (7 bases). This CDR3 spans 16 amino acids. Trimming shortened V by 1 base and J by 4 bases, and 16 bases separated the two germline ends. Germline V CDR1 and CDR2: SGHAT, FQNNGV. CDR3 amino acids: CASSLGGTAKRETQYF. CDR3 DNA sequence: TGTGCCAGCAGCTTAGGCGGGACAGCAAAGAGAGAGACCCAGTACTTC.

This clonotype was recorded many times. V usage is TRBV4-3 and J usage is TRBJ2-2; a weak D match, TRBD2 (6 bases). This CDR3 region has 17 residues. Trimming pared 2 bases from V and 0 bases from J, leaving 13 bases between. CDR1 LGHNA and CDR2 YSLEER come from the germline V gene. The chain's CDR3 is CASSQMVWGANTGELFF. In nucleotides, the CDR3 is TGCGCCAGCAGCCAAATGGTCTGGGGGGCGAACACCGGGGAGCTGTTTTTT.

Concerning this clonotype: A much larger clone lies one base from this, so it may be a read error. This rearrangement joins TRBV5-6 to TRBJ1-2; 7 bases fit TRBD1. This CDR3 is built from 14 residues. Germline-derived CDR1 and CDR2 are SGHDT and YYEEEE. In DNA, the CDR3 is TGTGCCAGCAGCTTTCGACAGGGAAACTATGGCTACCCCTTC. This sequence encodes CASSFRQGNYGYPF.

This clonotype occurred many times. The genes are TRBV28 and TRBJ2-2; D ambiguous. The length of the CDR3 is 11 residues. The V end lost 4 bases, the J end lost 8 bases, and 5 bases lay between the germline ends. The V gene's germline CDR1 is MDHEN and CDR2 SYDVKM. The CDR3 reads CASSWLGELFF. Written as DNA, the CDR3 is TGTGCCAGCAGTTGGTTGGGGGAGCTGTTTTTT.

This clonotype came up many times. This chain connects TRBV7-2 to TRBJ2-7; 7 nucleotides match TRBD1. V lost 5 bases and J lost 1; bases outside the gene matches: 8. The CDR3 spans 15 residues. Germline CDR1 SGHTA, CDR2 FQGNSA. The CDR3 reads CASSPGTVTSYEQYF. In DNA form, the CDR3 reads TGTGCCAGCAGCCCCGGGACAGTAACTTCCTACGAGCAGTACTTC.

This clonotype was picked up many times. This chain connects TRBV28 to TRBJ2-3; TRBD2 is a possible D gene (6 bases). This CDR3 is 15 amino acids long. The V end lost 3 bases, the J end lost 3 bases, and 13 bases lay between the germline ends. Per the germline V gene, CDR1 is MDHEN and CDR2 is SYDVKM. The CDR3 nucleotides are TGTGCCAGCAGTTTGACGGGAGTGGTAACAGATACGCAGTATTTT. Amino acid sequence: CASSLTGVVTDTQYF.

The V gene is TRBV18, the J gene TRBJ2-7; D uncertain. V gave up 2 bases and J gave up 4 bases, with 9 bases separating them. The germline V gene has CDR1 KGHSH and CDR2 LQKENI. This CDR3 spans 13 amino acids. The chain's CDR3 is CASSPVEGYEQYF. CDR3 sequence (DNA): TGTGCCAGCTCACCAGTGGAAGGGTACGAGCAGTACTTC.

A remark on this clonotype: A much larger clone is a single base away; this may be a read error. V is TRBV25-1 and J is TRBJ2-3; D not resolved. Germline values: CDR1 MGHDK, CDR2 SYGVNS. There are 17 residues in the CDR3. DNA for the CDR3: TGTGCCAGCAGTGAAGATCGCTCGACTGGCATAACAGTTACGCAGTATTTT. Amino acid sequence: CASSEDRSTGITVTQYF.

At least ten counts were recorded for this clonotype. The chain links TRBV12-5 to TRBJ2-3; the D is unclear. Between the trimmed V and J ends, which lost 1 base and 2 bases, there was a span of 4 bases. This CDR3 is 13 amino acids long. Germline CDR1 reads LGHNT; CDR2 reads FRNRAP. The CDR3 DNA sequence: TGTGCTAGTGGTTTGGGACTCACAGATACGCAGTATTTT. Translation: CASGLGLTDTQYF.

This clonotype came up many times. V and J are TRBV20-1 and TRBJ1-3, with D uncertain. The germline gives CDR1 DFQATT, CDR2 SNEGSKA (reference sequence). Trimming cost V 1 base and J 0 bases, with 13 bases left between them. CDR3 length: 16 amino acids. CDR3 sequence: CSARGPRDYSGNTIYF. CDR3 bases: TGCAGTGCTAGAGGACCAAGAGATTACTCTGGAAACACCATATATTTT.

This clonotype has only a few counts. One end of the junction varies from germline; a read error may be responsible. CDR3 residues: CASSLGDSRDTQYF. DNA of the CDR3: TGTGCCAGCAGTTTAGGGGACAGCAGAGATACGCAGTATTTT. This rearrangement joins TRBV12-3 or TRBV12-4 to TRBJ2-3, with TRBD1 matching 7 bases. CDR3 length: 14 residues.

This clonotype was seen at least ten times. The CDR3 spells CSASPRTGGDSPLHF. As DNA, the CDR3 is TGCAGTGCCTCACCCCGGACAGGGGGCGATTCACCCCTCCACTTT. The chain joins TRBV20-1 to TRBJ1-6; 11 nucleotides align to TRBD1. The CDR3 is 15 residues long. CDR1 and CDR2 from the germline V gene are DFQATT and SNEGSKA (reference sequence). J was trimmed by 8 bases and V by 6 bases; bases with no gene match: 9.

On this clonotype: The junction departs from the called germline gene at one end, perhaps through a read error. The rearrangement links TRBV28 to TRBJ1-5, with 12 bases fitting TRBD1. The CDR3 loop spans 16 amino acids. From germline, CDR1 is MDHEN and CDR2 SYDVKM. CDR3 nucleotide sequence: TGTACCAGCAGTTTGCCGGGACAGGGGGCACTTCAGCCCCAGCATTTT. It encodes CTSSLPGQGALQPQHF.

Remarks on this clonotype: It may be a read error: a sequence one base away is much more abundant. The J gene is TRBJ1-1, the V gene TRBV29-1; D is ambiguous. V was cut by 5 bases and J by 4 bases, with 14 bases left in between. Per germline, CDR1 SQVTM and CDR2 ANQGSEA. The CDR3 is 13 amino acids. The CDR3 region is CSVSLGWGTEAFF. CDR3 DNA sequence: TGCAGCGTTTCGCTGGGGTGGGGCACTGAAGCTTTCTTT.

This clonotype has at least ten counts. This rearrangement joins TRBV11-2 to TRBJ2-7, with TRBD2 identical over 9 bases. The CDR3 runs to 14 residues. Germline V gives CDR1 SGHAT, CDR2 FQNNGV. V lost 1 base and J lost 4; bases outside the gene matches: 2. The CDR3 DNA sequence: TGTGCCAGCAGCTTAGCTAGCGGGAATTACGAGCAGTACTTC. Residues: CASSLASGNYEQYF.

This clonotype was detected only a few times. This rearrangement joins TRBV28 to TRBJ2-7, with D perhaps matching TRBD2 (5 bases). V was clipped by 5 bases and J by 1 base, with 18 bases between them. The CDR3 covers 16 residues. CDR1 MDHEN and CDR2 SYDVKM come from the germline V gene. The CDR3 spells CASSTPAAPGSYEQYF. CDR3 sequence (DNA): TGTGCCAGCAGTACCCCGGCGGCCCCGGGATCCTACGAGCAGTACTTC.

The sample holds many counts of this clonotype. The chain joins TRBV12-3 or TRBV12-4 to TRBJ2-7; no reliable D call. Between the trimmed V and J ends, which lost 4 bases and 5 bases, there was a span of 6 bases. This CDR3 has 11 residues. CDR3: CASSSPHEQYF. CDR3 DNA: TGTGCCAGCAGTTCCCCCCACGAGCAGTACTTC.